The 5 T cell receptor beta chains listed next were all sequenced from one sample in a study of control samples from healthy donors and cancer patients (dated by TCRdb to the early 2020s). Libraries came from the immunoSEQ multiplex PCR assay. The table comes from immuneACCESS by way of TCRdb, which keeps in-frame sequences with V and J called. Part of the clones is missing from these tables; in studies checked, under half for an unresolved V gene and the rest for unknown reasons. The sample table shows about 98,000 clones, and approximately 80% are seen once. Of the sample, 8% to 11% falls within the top ten clones. Sequencing used blood. The receptors come from a woman aged 25-40 years in good health.

This clone was counted between two and nine times. This rearrangement joins TRBV10-2 to TRBJ2-5; D is unclear. Germline V gives CDR1 WSHSY, CDR2 SAAADI. The CDR3 consists of 12 residues. V lost 0 bases to trimming and J lost 5 bases, with 4 bases between them. The CDR3 region has the DNA TGCGCCAGCAGTGAGTCTCCCGAGACCCAGTACTTC. Protein sequence: CASSESPETQYF.

The J gene is TRBJ2-3, the V gene TRBV2; 13 bases align to TRBD2. Germline CDR1 reads SNHLY; CDR2 reads FYNNEI. This CDR3 has 19 amino acids. With V trimmed by 5 bases and J by 1 base, 12 bases remained unmatched. This chain's CDR3 is CASSNGLAGVRTGTDTQYF. The CDR3 DNA is TGTGCCAGCAGTAACGGACTAGCGGGGGTCAGGACGGGCACAGATACGCAGTATTTT.

The chain employs TRBV13 and TRBJ2-5; D is tentatively TRBD1 or TRBD2 (5 bases each). CDR1 and CDR2 from the germline V gene are PRHDT and FYEKMQ (reference sequence). The CDR3 spans 15 residues. V lost 0 bases and J lost 5, with 13 bases in between. The CDR3 region is CASSLGPGRPETQYF. CDR3 in DNA: TGTGCCAGCAGCTTAGGGCCGGGACGGCCGGAGACCCAGTACTTC.

The chain is built from TRBV25-1 and TRBJ1-1; weak D call: TRBD1 (5 bases). V was trimmed by 4 bases and J by 4 bases, leaving 13 bases between them. The CDR3 is 14 amino acids. Germline values: CDR1 MGHDK, CDR2 SYGVNS. The CDR3 region has the DNA TGTGCCAGCAGTGTGCTGGGGGGTGTCACTGAAGCTTTCTTT. Its protein product is CASSVLGGVTEAFF.

In its sample, this clone was seen once. The chain uses TRBV6-6 and TRBJ2-7; 9 positions agree with TRBD1. V gave up 8 bases and J gave up 5 bases; unmatched junction bases: 16. This CDR3 is 16 amino acids long. From germline, CDR1 is MNHNY and CDR2 SVGAGI (reference sequence). The CDR3 spells CASPTRRWDRDDEQYF. CDR3 DNA: TGTGCCAGCCCAACTCGGCGATGGGACAGGGATGACGAGCAGTACTTC.